A single sample is the source of the 10 T cell receptor beta chains below, sequenced in a study of cytomegalovirus exposure and HLA in healthy donors. PCR used 60 Vbeta primers and 13 Jbeta primers. Some clones are missing from TCRdb's copy, which holds only in-frame ones; the method was immunoSEQ multiplex PCR. Of some 130,000 clones listed, 78% were seen once; the top ten hold roughly 3.5%. Sequencing used PBMCs. The receptors were gathered from a woman aged 25 to 39 in good health and CMV-seropositive.

Written as DNA, the CDR3 is TGTGCCACCACCGACGGGGGGCCGGGTGAAAAACTGTTTTTT. Its protein is CATTDGGPGEKLFF. V gene TRBV15 combines with J gene TRBJ1-4; tentatively, D is TRBD1 (6 bases). Germline V gene lookup returns CDR1 LNHNV and CDR2 YYDKDF (reference sequence). The CDR3 has 14 residues. The V gene lost 7 bases and the J gene lost 7 bases, with 16 bases spanning the gap. The whole variable domain, filled in from reference TRBV15 and TRBJ1-4, reads DAMVIQNPRYQVTQFGKPVTLSCSQTLNHNVMYWYQQKSSQAPKLLFHYYDKDFNNEADTPDNFQSRRPNTSFCFLDIRSPGLGDTAMYLCATTDGGPGEKLFFGSGTQLSVL.

This rearrangement joins TRBV6-1 to TRBJ2-7; TRBD1 matches 7 bases. The V gene's germline CDR1 is MNHNS and CDR2 SASEGT. Germline trimming cut 3 bases from V and 6 bases from J; bases unmatched to any gene: 5. The length of the CDR3 is 13 residues. DNA for the CDR3: TGTGCCAGCAGTGATTGGTCAGGGGGCGAGCAGTACTTC. Protein sequence: CASSDWSGGEQYF.

The chain recombines TRBV5-4 with TRBJ2-7; 12 nucleotides line up with TRBD2. The CDR3 covers 15 residues. CDR1 is SGHNT and CDR2 is YYREEE in the germline V gene (reference sequence). The V segment lost 4 bases and the J segment 7 bases; nucleotides outside the gene matches: 9. The CDR3 nucleotides are TGTGCCAGCAGCCAAGGGACTAGCGGGCAGGGGGAGCAGTACTTC. Translated, it gives CASSQGTSGQGEQYF.

This clone has a single count. V and J are TRBV6-5 and TRBJ2-1, with a tentative D call TRBD1 (6 bases). The CDR3 sequence is 15 residues long. Trimming left V 5 bases short and J 4 bases short, with 15 bases between. Germline V gives CDR1 MNHEY, CDR2 SVGAGI. CDR3 sequence: CASSVQGPFYNEQFF. The CDR3 bases are TGTGCCAGCAGTGTACAGGGACCTTTTTACAATGAGCAGTTCTTC.

In its sample, this clone was seen once. The V and J genes are TRBV29-1 and TRBJ1-4; the D gene is possibly TRBD1 (6 bases). The ends were cut back, 4 bases at V and 2 bases at J, with 17 bases in the middle. The CDR3 loop spans 16 amino acids. The germline V gene encodes CDR1 SQVTM and CDR2 ANQGSEA. The CDR3: CSVGGRGGNTNEKLFF. In DNA, the CDR3 is TGCAGCGTTGGGGGTCGGGGGGGCAATACTAATGAAAAACTGTTTTTT.

The chain employs TRBV28 and TRBJ1-6, with D unclear. CDR3 length: 12 residues. V was shortened by 1 base and J by 16 bases, with 11 bases between the two germline ends. In germline, CDR1 is MDHEN, CDR2 SYDVKM. In DNA, the CDR3 is TGTGCCAGCAGTTTATACGAGTCCCGGCTCCACTTT. Translation gives CASSLYESRLHF.

The chain has TRBV28 and TRBJ2-7; 8 bases match TRBD1. The V gene end was trimmed by 5 bases and the J gene end by 4 bases; junction bases not matched to a gene: 10. Germline CDR1 reads MDHEN; CDR2 reads SYDVKM. The CDR3 totals 15 residues. The CDR3 nucleotides read TGTGCCAGCAGTCCTGGGACAGGAGGGTTGTACGAGCAGTACTTC. Protein product: CASSPGTGGLYEQYF. The complete variable domain, with remaining parts taken from reference TRBV28 and TRBJ2-7, reads DVKVTQSSRYLVKRTGEKVFLECVQDMDHENMFWYRQDPGLGLRLIYFSYDVKMKEKGDIPEGYSVSREKKERFSLILESASTNQTSMYLCASSPGTGGLYEQYFGPGTRLTVT.

The chain recombines TRBV19 with TRBJ2-7; weak D call: TRBD1 (5 bases). V gave up 4 bases and J gave up 2 bases, with 12 bases separating them. Germline CDR1 LNHDA, CDR2 SQIVND (reference sequence). The CDR3 contains 14 residues. The CDR3 DNA follows: TGTGCCAGTAGTACACAGGTTCCCCCCTACGAGCAGTACTTC. Encoded protein: CASSTQVPPYEQYF.

The rearrangement links TRBV21-1 to TRBJ2-3; TRBD2 is the table's D call and was not checked against the DNA. TRBV21-1 is shown as a pseudogene. This CDR3 region has 17 residues. CDR3 amino acids: CASSKRRGPRRGDTQYF. The CDR3 DNA sequence: TGTGCCAGCAGCAAAAGGCGGGGACCCAGGCGAGGGGATACGCAGTATTTT.

CDR3: CASSLQSSRETQYF. The CDR3 DNA reads as TGTGCCAGCAGCTTACAGTCTTCGCGGGAGACCCAGTACTTC. This chain links TRBV7-9 with TRBJ2-5; D is unresolved. V lost 2 bases and J lost 5, with 12 bases in between. CDR3 length equals 14 residues. CDR1 SEHNR and CDR2 FQNEAQ come from the germline V gene (reference sequence).